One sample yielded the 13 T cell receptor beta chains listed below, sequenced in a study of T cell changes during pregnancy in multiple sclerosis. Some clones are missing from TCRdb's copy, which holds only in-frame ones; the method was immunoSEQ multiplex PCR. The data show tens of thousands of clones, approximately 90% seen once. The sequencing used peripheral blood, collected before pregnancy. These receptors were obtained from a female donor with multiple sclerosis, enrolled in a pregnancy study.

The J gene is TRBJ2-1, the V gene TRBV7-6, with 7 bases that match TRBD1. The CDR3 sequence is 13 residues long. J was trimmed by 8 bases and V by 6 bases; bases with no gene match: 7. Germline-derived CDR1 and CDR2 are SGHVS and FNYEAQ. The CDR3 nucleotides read TGTGCCAGCAGAGAGGGGGCGCGGGATGAGCAGTTCTTC. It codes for CASREGARDEQFF.

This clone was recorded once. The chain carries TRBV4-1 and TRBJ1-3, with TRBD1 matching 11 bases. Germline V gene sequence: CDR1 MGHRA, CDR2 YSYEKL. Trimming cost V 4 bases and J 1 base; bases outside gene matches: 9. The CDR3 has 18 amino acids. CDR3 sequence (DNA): TGCGCCAGCAGCCCGAGGACAGGGGGCAAAGTGTCTGGAAACACCATATATTTT. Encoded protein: CASSPRTGGKVSGNTIYF.

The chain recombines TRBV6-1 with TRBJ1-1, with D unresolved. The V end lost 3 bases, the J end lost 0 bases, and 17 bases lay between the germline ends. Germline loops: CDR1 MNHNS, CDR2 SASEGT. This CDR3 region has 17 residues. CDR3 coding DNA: TGTGCCAGCAGTGACCTACCGCGCAGAGGGATGAACACTGAAGCTTTCTTT. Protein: CASSDLPRRGMNTEAFF.

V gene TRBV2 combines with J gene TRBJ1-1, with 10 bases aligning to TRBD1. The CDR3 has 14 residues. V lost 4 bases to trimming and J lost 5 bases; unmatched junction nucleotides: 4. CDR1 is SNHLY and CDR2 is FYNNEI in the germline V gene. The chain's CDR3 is CASSAGTGVTEAFF. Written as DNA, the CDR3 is TGTGCCAGCAGTGCCGGGACAGGGGTAACTGAAGCTTTCTTT.

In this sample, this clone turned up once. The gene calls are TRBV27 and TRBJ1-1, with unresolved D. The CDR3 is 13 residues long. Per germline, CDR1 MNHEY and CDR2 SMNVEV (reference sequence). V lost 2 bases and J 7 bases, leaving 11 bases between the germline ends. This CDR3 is CASSLSFGGEAFF. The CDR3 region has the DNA TGTGCCAGCAGTTTAAGCTTTGGTGGTGAAGCTTTCTTT.

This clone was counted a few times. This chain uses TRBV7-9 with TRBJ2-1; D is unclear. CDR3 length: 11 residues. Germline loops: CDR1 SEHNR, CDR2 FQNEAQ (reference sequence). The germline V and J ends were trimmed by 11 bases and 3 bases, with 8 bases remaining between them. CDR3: CAGQGYNEQFF. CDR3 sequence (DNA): TGTGCCGGGCAAGGCTACAATGAGCAGTTCTTC.

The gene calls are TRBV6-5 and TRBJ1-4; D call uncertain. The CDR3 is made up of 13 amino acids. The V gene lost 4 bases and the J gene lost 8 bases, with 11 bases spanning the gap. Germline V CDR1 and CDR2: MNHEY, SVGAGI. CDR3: CASSLGWREKLFF. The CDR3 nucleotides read TGTGCCAGCAGTTTGGGTTGGAGGGAAAAACTGTTTTTT.

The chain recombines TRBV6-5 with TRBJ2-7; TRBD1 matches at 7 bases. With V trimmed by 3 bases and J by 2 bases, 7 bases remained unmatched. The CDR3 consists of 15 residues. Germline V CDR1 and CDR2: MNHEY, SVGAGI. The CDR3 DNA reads TGTGCCAGCAGTTATAGTCAGGGGGAGACCTACGAGCAGTACTTC. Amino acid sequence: CASSYSQGETYEQYF.

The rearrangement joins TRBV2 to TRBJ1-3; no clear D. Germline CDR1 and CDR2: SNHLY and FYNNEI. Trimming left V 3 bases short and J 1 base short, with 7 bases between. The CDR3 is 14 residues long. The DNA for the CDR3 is TGTGCCAGCAGTGATACTCGATCTGGAAACACCATATATTTT. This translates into CASSDTRSGNTIYF.

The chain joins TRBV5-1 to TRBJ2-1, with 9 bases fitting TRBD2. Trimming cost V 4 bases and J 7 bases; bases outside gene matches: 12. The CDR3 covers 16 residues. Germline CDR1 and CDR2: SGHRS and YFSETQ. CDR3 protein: CASSPNRGSGGNEQFF. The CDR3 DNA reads TGCGCCAGCAGCCCGAACCGAGGAAGCGGGGGGAATGAGCAGTTCTTC.

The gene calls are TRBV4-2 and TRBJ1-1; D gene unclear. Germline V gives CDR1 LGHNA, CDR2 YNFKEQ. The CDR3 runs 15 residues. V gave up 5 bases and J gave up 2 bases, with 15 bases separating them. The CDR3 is CASSSREGLNTEAFF. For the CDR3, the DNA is TGTGCCAGCAGCTCGAGGGAAGGGCTCAACACTGAAGCTTTCTTT.

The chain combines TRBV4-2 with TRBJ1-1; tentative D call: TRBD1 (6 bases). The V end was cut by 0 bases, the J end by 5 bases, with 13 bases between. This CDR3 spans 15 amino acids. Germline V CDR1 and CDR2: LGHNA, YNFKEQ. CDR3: CASSQEGGRGTEAFF. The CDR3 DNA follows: TGTGCCAGCAGCCAAGAAGGAGGGAGGGGGACTGAAGCTTTCTTT.

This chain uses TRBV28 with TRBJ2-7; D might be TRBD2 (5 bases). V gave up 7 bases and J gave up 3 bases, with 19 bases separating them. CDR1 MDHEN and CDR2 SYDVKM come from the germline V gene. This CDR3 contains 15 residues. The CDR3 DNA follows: TGTGCCAGCACCCTTACCGGGCAAGAGGGCTACGAGCAGTACTTC. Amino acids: CASTLTGQEGYEQYF. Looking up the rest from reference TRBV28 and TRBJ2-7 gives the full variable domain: DVKVTQSSRYLVKRTGEKVFLECVQDMDHENMFWYRQDPGLGLRLIYFSYDVKMKEKGDIPEGYSVSREKKERFSLILESASTNQTSMYLCASTLTGQEGYEQYFGPGTRLTVT.